The rows below give T cell receptor beta chains drawn from one sample of a study of cytomegalovirus exposure and HLA in healthy donors. Assay used: immunoSEQ multiplex PCR; TCRdb lists only in-frame clones, some missing. The top ten clones hold around 2.1% of a sample with over 150,000 clones, roughly 77% of them seen once. The sample taken for sequencing was PBMCs. The source of these receptors is a man in his fifties or sixties in good health and CMV-seropositive. The CDR3 runs from the conserved cysteine through the conserved F or W. The D gene is left open where the match is weak. Clone size is stated in some rows and not others, as once, few, many or a class when expanded.

V gene	clone size	J gene	D gene	CDR3 protein	CDR3 DNA
TRBV28	few	TRBJ1-2	TRBD1	CASSLVRGYGYTF	TGTGCCAGCAGTTTGGTCAGGGGGTATGGCTACACCTTC
TRBV10-3	-	TRBJ1-3	-	CAIIVGNTIYF	TGTGCCATCATAGTCGGAAACACCATATATTTT
TRBV7-9	few	TRBJ1-4	TRBD1	CASRPGQPSEKLFF	TGTGCCAGCAGACCGGGACAGCCCAGTGAAAAACTGTTTTTT
TRBV11-3	few	TRBJ2-1	TRBD1	CASSPRTGGTYNEQFF	TGTGCCAGCAGCCCAAGGACAGGGGGCACCTACAATGAGCAGTTCTTC
TRBV4-1	-	TRBJ1-4	-	CASSLREGVNEKLFF	TGCGCCAGCAGCCTAAGGGAGGGCGTTAATGAAAAACTGTTTTTT
TRBV27	-	TRBJ1-5	-	CASSPTDYQPQHF	TGTGCCAGCAGTCCCACCGACTACCAGCCCCAGCATTTT
TRBV19	-	TRBJ1-5	-	CASTLGRNQPQHF	TGTGCCAGTACCCTTGGGCGAAATCAGCCCCAGCATTTT
TRBV14	few	TRBJ2-5	-	CASSQISEAQYF	TGTGCCAGCAGCCAAATTTCTGAGGCCCAGTACTTC
TRBV5-1	-	TRBJ2-7	TRBD1	CASSLGDSSYEQYF	TGCGCCAGCAGCTTGGGGGACAGCTCCTACGAGCAGTACTTC
TRBV28	-	TRBJ1-1	TRBD1	CASTTGQGDTEAFF	TGTGCCAGCACCACGGGACAGGGGGACACTGAAGCTTTCTTT
TRBV25-1	-	TRBJ2-1	-	CASSGGGNEQFF	TGTGCCAGCAGTGGAGGGGGCAATGAGCAGTTCTTC
TRBV5-8	few	TRBJ2-1	-	CASSQERGVQFF	TGTGCCAGCAGCCAAGAAAGGGGCGTTCAGTTCTTC
TRBV27	-	TRBJ2-5	TRBD2	CASSPLAGGGVETQYF	TGTGCCAGCAGTCCCCTAGCGGGGGGGGGCGTGGAGACCCAGTACTTC
TRBV27	-	TRBJ1-4	TRBD1	CASLSTGGSLLLNEKLFF	TGTGCCAGCTTATCGACAGGGGGCTCGCTGCTCCTTAATGAAAAACTGTTTTTT
TRBV6-1	-	TRBJ2-5	-	CASSIGRRAETQYF	TGTGCCAGCAGTATAGGACGGAGGGCAGAGACCCAGTACTTC
TRBV6-1	-	TRBJ1-1	-	CASSERGGNTEAFF	TGTGCCAGCAGTGAACGGGGAGGTAACACTGAAGCTTTCTTT
TRBV25-1	-	TRBJ1-5	-	CASSGTEREPQHF	TGTGCCAGCAGTGGGACGGAGCGGGAGCCCCAGCATTTT
TRBV5-5	-	TRBJ1-2	-	CASSSSPGRGYTF	TGTGCCAGCAGCTCCTCCCCAGGTCGGGGCTACACCTTC
TRBV5-1	once	TRBJ2-7	TRBD2	CASSFRLAGESYEQYF	TGCGCCAGCAGCTTTCGACTAGCGGGGGAGTCCTACGAGCAGTACTTC
TRBV7-3	-	TRBJ1-3	TRBD1	CASSLGVTGGRHTIYF	TGTGCCAGCAGCTTAGGGGTAACAGGGGGGAGACACACCATATATTTT
TRBV7-8	-	TRBJ2-3	TRBD2	CASSLGTSGGTDTQYF	TGTGCCAGCAGCTTAGGGACTAGCGGGGGGACAGATACGCAGTATTTT
TRBV5-5	few	TRBJ1-2	-	CASSLSSKGSGYGYTF	TGTGCCAGCAGCTTGTCGAGTAAGGGAAGCGGCTATGGCTACACCTTC
TRBV9	-	TRBJ1-4	-	CASSPQGSLNEKLFF	TGTGCCAGCAGCCCCCAGGGCTCTCTTAATGAAAAACTGTTTTTT
TRBV18	-	TRBJ1-6	TRBD1	CASSRGQGVGSPLHF	TGTGCCAGCTCAAGAGGACAGGGGGTAGGTTCACCCCTCCACTTT
TRBV5-1	-	TRBJ1-1	-	CASTQDTEAFF	TGCGCCAGCACTCAGGACACTGAAGCTTTCTTT
TRBV2	once	TRBJ2-2	-	CASNPGGDTGELFF	TGTGCCAGCAACCCGGGCGGGGACACCGGGGAGCTGTTTTTT
TRBV6-1	-	TRBJ1-1	TRBD1	CASRKGAEAEAFF	TGTGCCAGCAGGAAGGGGGCCGAGGCTGAAGCTTTCTTT
TRBV15	-	TRBJ2-7	-	CATSRDMDSPSYEQYF	TGTGCCACCAGCAGAGATATGGACAGTCCTTCCTACGAGCAGTACTTC